The present TCR beta chain was sequenced within a study of cytomegalovirus exposure and HLA in healthy donors (TCRdb year 2017). General notes on the study: According to an earlier analysis of 587 of the donors, about 179 million T cells yielded 120 million or so unique TCR beta sequences and 276 Gb of sequence data. Donor age, sex, ethnicity and CMV serostatus were compiled together with the repertoire data. A separate validation cohort of 90 to 150 different subjects was used in addition to the approximately 610-subject first cohort. HLA typing included class I and class II loci at four-digit resolution. An earlier analysis of fewer than 750 of the donors used high-throughput TCR beta sequencing to judge whether each TCR beta V gene segment behaved as functional or pseudogenic. The study aimed to test whether signatures of past pathogen exposure could be identified by cataloging public T cell receptors. The study used immunosequencing to profile the T cell repertoires of some 600 subjects and linked those repertoires to cytomegalovirus serostatus. Among 398 genotyped donors of the cohort, an average of approximately 240,000 unique TCR beta nucleotide sequences was sequenced per donor, of which about 20% were non-productive. Rather than drawing on any new phenotypic data, the later analysis identified candidate immune exposures from TCR beta sequences and the way those sequences occurred across donors. Genome-wide SNP genotypes for about 55% of the roughly 670 donors were used in a later genetic analysis, which treated that subset as a discovery cohort. To predict cytomegalovirus infection status, the study brought together high-throughput TCR immunosequencing, statistical association of individual TCRs with disease status, and machine learning. About 5 DR-DQ haplotypes were handled as single units for association and clustering, since linkage in the cohort was strong. Roughly 300 gigabases of sequencing data and approximately 91 million unique TCR sequences made up an early release that covered 500 to 650 HLA-typed donors. To study patterns of TCR occurrence, a later analysis re-analyzed previously published TCR beta repertoires from 700 or so donors and added high-resolution HLA genotyping. Every discovery cohort repertoire had been produced on one sequencing platform. Among the roughly 430 genotyped donors, under 90% belonged to the genetic ancestry cluster associated with self-reported Caucasian donors. Typing coverage differed by locus: A, B, C, DRB1 and DQB1 were typed in about 620-630 donors, DQA1 in about 560, DPA1 in some 610, and DPB1 in 400 to 480. Study-wide findings and limitations: Several of the top co-occurrence clusters appeared to be linked to parvovirus B19, influenza, CMV and Epstein-Barr virus, according to a later analysis. Linkage disequilibrium might explain the correlated functional status among segregating V segments, but an unknown experimental factor could not be ruled out. A further reported finding was that TCR beta sequences accurately predicted the HLA-A and HLA-B alleles for most subjects in the first cohort. A cluster of highly shared sequence variants was judged likely to be a technical artifact of the sequencing pipeline. Most CMV-associated TCR beta chains appeared to be HLA-restricted in a later analysis, and the HLA associations seemed to be driven largely by CMV exposure. A few of the identified cytomegalovirus-associated TCR beta chains were confirmed in vitro to be specific for cytomegalovirus antigens. The only immune exposure information available for the cohort was CMV serostatus. In a later analysis, TCR association rates were found to vary across HLA loci, with the most associated TCRs seen for DRB1 alleles and the fewest for HLA-C alleles. A later analysis associated 15,000 to 20,000 TCR beta sequences with specific HLA alleles at a false discovery rate of 0.05. Compared with equally common non-associated chains, HLA-associated TCR beta chains in a later analysis were more clonally expanded and had lower generation probabilities. It was suggested by the authors that the approach could potentially be generalized to other disease states and immunological phenotypes. In this cohort, only TCR beta chains were sequenced, and detectable features were limited by the absence of alpha or paired-chain data. An earlier analysis of approximately 500 of the donors showed that most TCR beta V segments appeared in productive rearrangements either about 87% or about 30% of the time, which broadly matched IMGT annotations. Cytomegalovirus status was reported to be diagnosed by the classifier with high specificity and sensitivity in both the original and validation cohorts. In a later genetic analysis, a missense DCLRE1C variant was associated with V-gene and J-gene trimming of TCR beta chains, and the association was replicated in an independent cohort. The study listed over 150 TCR beta chains as associated with cytomegalovirus. In a later genetic analysis, fewer N-insertions in productive TCRs were reported among donors in an Asian-associated ancestry cluster than the roughly 640-donor mean. The 87-base-pair reads could not distinguish some IMGT-functional V segments, including TRBV6-2 and TRBV6-3, so those segments were excluded. Because HLA typing was missing for some donors at each locus, association tests included only the typed subset. Strong co-occurrence of HLA alleles, especially DR and DQ, made assigning TCR associations to individual alleles difficult. Because counts were too low, 15 to 20 rarely observed V segments, including chromosome 9 orphons, were left out of the earlier analysis of over 550 of the donors. Sequencing depth was assumed to be roughly uniform across donors in the presence/absence analyses, though that assumption may not hold. Across donors, most TCR sequences were observed very rarely, whereas some public TCRs were present in many individuals.

A remark on this clone: Its recognized antigen is unknown. Nothing much larger sits one base from this clone, and base qualities are not available. Other DNA sequences in this specimen translate into the identical CDR3.

The junction shows trimming of 3 bases on V and 5 bases on J, plus 20 bases between the germline ends. From the germline V gene, CDR1 is SGHAT and CDR2 is FQNNGV. The CDR3, cysteine through phenylalanine, is 17 amino acids long. The only DNA kept is the CDR3, 51 bases in frame from the first base. The receptor library was made with the immunoSEQ multiplex PCR assay. The multiplex PCR relied on a mix of 60 forward primers for TCR Vbeta segments and 13 reverse primers for TCR Jbeta segments. The CDR3 region of rearranged TCR beta genes was amplified from genomic DNA by a multiplex PCR assay. Amplified TCR beta libraries were sequenced as 87-base-pair reads on the Illumina HiSeq System. Regarding the original processing steps: A later analysis counted tens of millions of unique TCR beta chains across the 650 to 800 repertoires, and around 9.9 million of these chains were shared by at least two donors. Raw reads were error-corrected and collapsed into unique sequences by a nearest-neighbor algorithm in which closely related sequences were merged to remove PCR and sequencing errors. Alignment of CDR3 sequences to IMGT reference sequences was used to assign V, D and J gene segments. For a sequence to be retained, a match of at least six nucleotides to both a V gene segment and a J gene segment was required. Rearrangements were classified as productive when the CDR3 lacked stop codons and remained in frame with V and J, and all other rearrangements were classified as non-productive. CDR3 was defined by IMGT convention, running from the second conserved V-encoded cysteine to the conserved J-encoded phenylalanine. The earlier analysis of about 560 of the donors excluded any sequence lacking an unambiguous match to a single V gene segment. In an earlier analysis of about 590 of the donors, a V segment was called functional when productive rearrangements were above 56.7%, and segregating when the standard deviation between donors exceeded 5%. A statistical classification framework was built for diagnosing cytomegalovirus status from the catalog of TCR beta chain sequences. In a later analysis, TCR nucleotide sequences were compared against IMGT/GENE-DB human TR gene sequences so that V and J genes could be assigned. The TCRdist pipeline was used in a later analysis to assign CDR3 sequences and most-parsimonious VDJ recombination scenarios. In a later analysis, each TCR beta chain was defined by its CDR3 amino acid sequence together with its V-gene family, and reads without a unique V-gene family were excluded. As a way to deal with suspected cross-contamination and a sequencing artifact, a later analysis dropped over 550 nucleotide sequences that were highly shared and had low generation probability. For each public chain, a later analysis derived a clonal expansion index from normalized ranks of inferred template counts within each repertoire. A later analysis computed generation probabilities with a VDJ recombination model fitted to out-of-frame rearrangements, and checked the results against IGoR. In a later analysis, hypergeometric tests were used to score TCR-TCR, TCR-HLA and TCR-CMV co-occurrence, with a repertoire-size bias correction applied to TCR pairs. In a later analysis, false discovery rates were estimated by permuting HLA or CMV assignments 20 times. In a later analysis, co-occurring TCRs were grouped using DBSCAN, and TCRdist sequence similarity was added for clustering within HLA-allele-positive subsets. Repertoires with fewer than 30,000 or more than 120,000 public chains, plus five repertoires with anomalous nucleotide sharing, were excluded from co-occurrence clustering. The clones in this table, taken by TCRdb from immuneACCESS, are in-frame only. Not every clone is retained; where verified, under half of the shortfall comes from an unresolved V gene, and the cause of the rest is unknown. D and trimming were read from the DNA, whereas the V and J calls and clone size are those reported in that table. The sample records about 85,000 clones, under 90% of which are singletons. About 34% of the sample comes from the top ten.

In total, approximately 690 healthy bone marrow donors made up the cohort. Cohort members were all nominally healthy when sampled, although unrecorded immune exposures were likely present. The donor was CMV seropositive and belonged to the group of around 300 seropositive cohort members. Every donor gave a peripheral blood sample, and the peripheral blood mononuclear cells from that sample were used for TCR beta sequencing. Genomic DNA extraction from the blood cell samples was performed with the Qiagen DNeasy Blood Extraction Kit. The V and J genes are TRBV11-2 and TRBJ1-3; a tentative D match to TRBD1 spans 6 bases. Sequenced: PBMCs. The clonotype comes from a man aged 45 to 65 in good health and CMV-seropositive. The DNA is TGTGCCAGCAGCTTTGCAGGGGATAGTTTCGTCAGAAACACCATATATTTT. The encoded protein is CASSFAGDSFVRNTIYF.